Listed below are T cell receptor beta chains from one sample, sequenced in a study of blood T cells in healthy people across ages. From the 5' RACE reads, TCRdb called clonotypes with MiXCR, one entry per CDR3 protein. The data contain around 1,600,000 distinct CDR3 sequences, 35% to 45% of them singletons. The sequenced material came from blood. Receptor source: a woman between 18 and 29 years old in good health. Both conserved end residues are part of each CDR3. Fields, in order: clone size, V gene, J gene, D gene, CDR3 protein, CDR3 DNA. The D gene is left open where the match is weak. Only some rows state a clone size, as once, few, many or a class for expanded clones.

many,TRBV25-1,TRBJ1-4,.,CASSGQSTNEKLFF,TGTGCCAGCAGTGGTCAATCAACTAATGAAAAACTGTTTTTT
few,TRBV2,TRBJ1-4,.,CASSDISGVNEKLFF,TGTGCCAGCAGTGATATTTCAGGGGTAAACGAAAAACTGTTTTTT
once,TRBV12-3/TRBV12-4,TRBJ2-5,TRBD2,CASSRVAGPHHEQYF,TGTGCCAGCAGTCGAGTAGCGGGGCCCCACCATGAGCAGTACTTC
.,TRBV25-1,TRBJ2-3,.,CASSDGGPHTDTQYF,TGTGCCAGCAGTGACGGGGGCCCACACACAGATACGCAGTATTTT
.,TRBV6-2/TRBV6-3,TRBJ2-3,TRBD1,CASRTPGQVTDTQYF,TGTGCCAGCAGAACCCCGGGACAGGTCACAGATACGCAGTATTTT
few,TRBV29-1,TRBJ1-1,.,CSVRGAAFF,TGCAGCGTAAGGGGAGCGGCTTTCTTT
few,TRBV20-1,TRBJ2-1,TRBD1,CSARTGNSYNEQFF,TGCAGTGCAAGGACAGGGAACTCCTACAATGAGCAGTTCTTC
few,TRBV19,TRBJ1-1,TRBD1,CASSTTGVMNTEAFF,TGTGCCAGTAGTACGACAGGGGTCATGAACACTGAAGCTTTCTTT
.,TRBV30,TRBJ1-6,.,CAWSTATGNSPLHF,TGTGCCTGGAGTACCGCGACGGGTAATTCACCCCTCCACTTT
few,TRBV30,TRBJ2-7,.,CAWSLNRVSDEQYF,TGTGCCTGGAGTCTAAACAGGGTTTCGGACGAGCAGTACTTC
many,TRBV12-3/TRBV12-4,TRBJ1-5,.,CASSFGREYSNQPQHF,TGTGCCAGCAGTTTCGGTAGGGAATATAGCAATCAGCCCCAGCATTTT
few,TRBV20-1,TRBJ2-5,.,CSARDRPETQYF,TGCAGTGCTCGGGACCGGCCGGAGACCCAGTACTTC
many,TRBV10-3,TRBJ2-7,TRBD1,CATVGQDSYEQYF,TGTGCCACGGTGGGACAGGACTCCTACGAGCAGTACTTC
.,TRBV27,TRBJ1-5,.,CASRRGGSGQPQHF,TGTGCCAGCAGAAGGGGGGGATCGGGTCAGCCCCAGCATTTT
.,TRBV9,TRBJ2-7,.,CASSVDPGLSPYEQYF,TGTGCCAGCAGCGTAGACCCGGGGTTGTCCCCCTACGAGCAGTACTTC
few,TRBV7-2,TRBJ2-5,TRBD1,CASSLQTGPETQYF,TGTGCCAGCAGCTTACAGACAGGGCCAGAGACCCAGTACTTC